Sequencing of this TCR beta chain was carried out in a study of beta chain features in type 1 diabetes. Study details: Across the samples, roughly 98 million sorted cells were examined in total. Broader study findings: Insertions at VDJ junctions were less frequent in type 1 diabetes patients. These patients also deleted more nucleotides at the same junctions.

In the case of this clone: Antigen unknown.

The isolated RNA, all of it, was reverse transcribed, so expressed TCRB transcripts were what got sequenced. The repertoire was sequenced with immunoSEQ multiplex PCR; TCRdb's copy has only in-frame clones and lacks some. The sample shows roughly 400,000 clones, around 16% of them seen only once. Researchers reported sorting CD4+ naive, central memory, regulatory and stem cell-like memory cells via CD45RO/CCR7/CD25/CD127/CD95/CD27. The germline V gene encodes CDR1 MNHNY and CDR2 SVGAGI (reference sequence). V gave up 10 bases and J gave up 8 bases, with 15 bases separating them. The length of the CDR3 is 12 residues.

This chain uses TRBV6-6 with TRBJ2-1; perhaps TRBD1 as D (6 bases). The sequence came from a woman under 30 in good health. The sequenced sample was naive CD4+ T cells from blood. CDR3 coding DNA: TGTGCCACCACAGGGTCCTCGGATGAGCAGTTCTTC. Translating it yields CATTGSSDEQFF.